The T cell receptor (beta chain) under discussion was sequenced for a study of cytomegalovirus exposure and HLA in healthy donors (dated 2017 in TCRdb). About the full investigation: According to a later analysis, the approximately 130 validation repertoires were produced on the same platform as the approximately 620 repertoires of the first cohort. Along with the roughly 670-subject first cohort, a separate validation cohort of over a hundred different subjects was used. To predict cytomegalovirus infection status, the study brought together high-throughput TCR immunosequencing, statistical association of individual TCRs with disease status, and machine learning. The study was designed to test whether signatures of past pathogen exposure could be identified by cataloging public T cell receptors.

Overall results and qualifications from the work: While some public TCRs were present in many individuals, most TCR sequences turned up only very rarely across donors. A later analysis had no HLA typing for the validation cohort, so co-occurrence there was scored across all 120 or so repertoires. Cytomegalovirus status was reported to be diagnosed by the classifier with high specificity and sensitivity in both the original and validation cohorts. Of the cluster scores, approximately 94% were above 0 in a later analysis, which found that TCRs clustered in the first cohort also tended to co-occur in the 120 or so validation repertoires. A few of the identified cytomegalovirus-associated TCR beta chains were confirmed in vitro to be specific for cytomegalovirus antigens. The study listed over 150 TCR beta chains as associated with cytomegalovirus. It was suggested by the authors that the approach could potentially be generalized to other disease states and immunological phenotypes.

The CDR1 and CDR2 encoded by the germline V gene are SGHVS and FQNEAQ. Measured from the cysteine to the phenylalanine, the CDR3 is 18 residues long. Only CDR3 DNA is held: 54 bases, read in frame from base 1. A distance of 14 bases separates the germline ends of V and J, which lose 2 bases and 0 bases respectively. The donors belonged to the validation cohort of under 150 subjects, which was separate from the roughly 670-subject first cohort. In regard to this clone: Its target antigen remains unknown. No base qualities exist here, and no much larger clone lies one base off it.

The library was prepared using the immunoSEQ multiplex PCR assay. Under the source paper's analysis protocol: A statistical classification framework was built for diagnosing cytomegalovirus status from the catalog of TCR beta chain sequences. Entries here come from immuneACCESS through TCRdb and include only in-frame sequences with V and J called. Some clones fail to appear in such tables; in the studies checked, an unresolved V gene covers under half of the shortfall, and the cause of the remainder is unknown. V and J calls and clone size come straight from that table; D and trimming were deduced from the DNA. Present in this sample are roughly 230,000 clones, roughly 88% of which were seen just once. The ten largest clones take up 2.5% to 3.5% of the sample.

The sequence links TRBV7-8 to TRBJ2-6; no D gene can be assigned with confidence. The clonotype originates from a young woman in good health and CMV-seronegative. The sequenced sample consisted of PBMCs. The CDR3: CASSLYQSQYSGANVLTF. In nucleotides, the sequence is TGTGCCAGCAGCTTATATCAATCGCAATACTCTGGGGCCAACGTCCTGACTTTC.